These 31 T cell receptor beta chains originate from one sample sequenced in a study of blood T cell repertoires in COVID-19. The data were produced by immunoSEQ multiplex PCR, yet TCRdb's version contains in-frame clones alone and is incomplete. Of approximately 290,000 clones listed, around 92% are singletons. The sequencing sample was made of peripheral blood. The receptors originated from a woman in her twenties or thirties with COVID-19, enrolled during active disease.

The chain is built from TRBV13 and TRBJ1-6, with TRBD1 identical over 7 bases. Germline CDR1 PRHDT, CDR2 FYEKMQ (reference sequence). Trimming removed 4 bases from V and 10 bases from J; junction bases left unmatched: 7. The CDR3 consists of 14 residues. The CDR3 loop reads CASSSDRERSPLHF. DNA for the CDR3: TGTGCCAGCAGCTCAGACAGGGAGAGGTCACCCCTCCACTTT.

V gene TRBV27 combines with J gene TRBJ1-2; D perhaps matches TRBD1 (5 bases). With 10 bases removed from V and 6 bases from J, the gap between germline ends came to 24 bases. This CDR3 contains 15 residues. Germline V gives CDR1 MNHEY, CDR2 SMNVEV (reference sequence). This CDR3 reads CATYDEGQGGDGYTF. The CDR3 coding sequence is TGTGCCACCTACGACGAGGGTCAGGGAGGAGATGGCTACACCTTC.

This clone was found once. The chain has TRBV5-8 and TRBJ2-4; possible D gene TRBD2, 6 bases. Germline loops: CDR1 SGHTS, CDR2 YDEGEE. The CDR3 consists of 15 residues. The V gene lost 0 bases and the J gene lost 5 bases, with 12 bases spanning the gap. Here the CDR3 reads CASSLARGVENIQYF. The CDR3, as DNA: TGTGCCAGCAGCTTGGCCCGCGGGGTGGAAAACATTCAGTACTTC. Using reference TRBV5-8 and TRBJ2-4 for the parts outside the CDR3, the full variable domain is EAGVTQSPTHLIKTRGQQATLRCSPISGHTSVYWYQQALGLGLQFLLWYDEGEERNRGNFPPRFSGRQFPNYSSELNVNALELEDSALYLCASSLARGVENIQYFGAGTRLSVL.

This chain links TRBV5-1 with TRBJ2-2; perhaps TRBD1 as D (6 bases). This CDR3 contains 16 residues. V lost 2 bases to trimming and J lost 2 bases, with 13 bases between them. Looked up from germline, CDR1 is SGHRS and CDR2 is YFSETQ. The CDR3 region is CASSLQGRGNTGELFF. Written as DNA, the CDR3 is TGCGCCAGCAGCTTACAGGGAAGGGGTAACACCGGGGAGCTGTTTTTT.

The chain recombines TRBV18 with TRBJ1-2, with 7 bases identical to TRBD1. Germline V CDR1 and CDR2: KGHSH, LQKENI. With 1 base clipped from V and 8 bases from J, the junction kept 16 bases outside the gene matches. The CDR3 contains 17 residues. CDR3 DNA: TGTGCCAGCTCACCACAAGGCTACTACAGGGGAGGACGCGGCTACACCTTC. It yields the protein CASSPQGYYRGGRGYTF.

The chain uses TRBV20-1 and TRBJ1-2, with 9 positions matching TRBD1. V shed 6 bases and J 8 bases; nucleotides not matched to a gene: 4. The CDR3 is 11 amino acids. Germline V gives CDR1 DFQATT, CDR2 SNEGSKA (reference sequence). CDR3 nucleotides: TGCAGTGCGGGACAGGGCCGAGGCTACACCTTC. Its translation: CSAGQGRGYTF.

J is TRBJ1-2 and V is TRBV27; D uncertain. Germline V gene sequence: CDR1 MNHEY, CDR2 SMNVEV (reference sequence). CDR3 length: 14 residues. V was cut by 10 bases and J by 1 base, with 16 bases left in between. The CDR3 coding sequence is TGTGCCACCTCCCCCGCGGGTAGTAACTATGGCTACACCTTC. Residues: CATSPAGSNYGYTF.

The chain carries TRBV2 and TRBJ1-5; D uncertain. CDR1 is SNHLY, CDR2 FYNNEI, per germline. This CDR3 is 14 amino acids long. Between the trimmed V and J ends, which lost 5 bases and 8 bases, there was a span of 16 bases. CDR3: CASSRRGRIEPQHF. The CDR3 coding sequence is TGTGCCAGCAGTCGCCGAGGGCGCATCGAGCCCCAGCATTTT.

The chain is built from TRBV4-2 and TRBJ2-3; D is unresolved. The CDR3 is made up of 14 amino acids. The germline CDR1 and CDR2 sequences are LGHNA and YNFKEQ. Trimming took off 0 bases at V and 6 bases at J, with 10 bases between the two ends. CDR3 sequence (DNA): TGTGCCAGCAGCCAAGACATGGCTCAGGATACGCAGTATTTT. Protein: CASSQDMAQDTQYF.

This chain connects TRBV5-6 to TRBJ2-7, with D maybe TRBD1 (5 bases). This CDR3 has 13 residues. The ends were cut back, 2 bases at V and 2 bases at J, with 8 bases in the middle. Per the germline V gene, CDR1 is SGHDT and CDR2 is YYEEEE. The chain's CDR3 is CASSLQDAYEQYF. The CDR3 DNA reads as TGTGCCAGCAGCTTACAGGATGCCTACGAGCAGTACTTC. The complete variable domain, with remaining parts taken from reference TRBV5-6 and TRBJ2-7, reads DAGVTQSPTHLIKTRGQQVTLRCSPKSGHDTVSWYQQALGQGPQFIFQYYEEEERQRGNFPDRFSGHQFPNYSSELNVNALLLGDSALYLCASSLQDAYEQYFGPGTRLTVT.

The chain combines TRBV7-9 with TRBJ1-1; D gene ambiguous. V was trimmed by 6 bases and J by 3 bases, leaving 11 bases between them. CDR1 and CDR2 (germline): SEHNR, FQNEAQ (reference sequence). The CDR3 has 13 amino acids. DNA for the CDR3: TGTGCCAGCAGTTTACTAGGTGACACTGAAGCTTTCTTT. Protein sequence: CASSLLGDTEAFF.

The rearrangement uses TRBV12-3 or TRBV12-4 and TRBJ1-2; D call uncertain. The CDR3 has 12 residues. The V end lost 4 bases, the J end lost 8 bases, and 11 bases lay between the germline ends. CDR3 sequence reads: CASSSTREGYTF. In nucleotides, the CDR3 is TGTGCCAGCAGTTCCACACGGGAAGGCTACACCTTC.

The chain has TRBV9 and TRBJ1-2; D remains ambiguous. Germline CDR1 reads SGDLS; CDR2 reads YYNGEE. The CDR3 has 15 residues. With 0 bases removed from V and 5 bases from J, the gap between germline ends came to 14 bases. The CDR3 loop reads CASSVEGGNPYGYTF. CDR3 sequence (DNA): TGTGCCAGCAGCGTAGAAGGAGGGAATCCTTATGGCTACACCTTC.

The chain carries TRBV12-5 and TRBJ2-1; 7 nucleotides agree with TRBD1. The CDR3 spans 18 residues. The V gene's germline CDR1 is LGHNT and CDR2 FRNRAP. Trimming removed 0 bases from V and 1 base from J; junction bases left unmatched: 9. For the CDR3, the DNA is TGTGCTAGTGGTTTGGTACGATACAGGGGAGTTTCCTACAATGAGCAGTTCTTC. Protein: CASGLVRYRGVSYNEQFF.

This sequence joins TRBV2 and TRBJ1-5; the match to TRBD1 covers 9 bases. Germline values: CDR1 SNHLY, CDR2 FYNNEI. The CDR3 loop spans 14 amino acids. Unmatched junction bases numbered 1, after V lost 6 bases and J lost 1 base. The chain's CDR3 is CASRTGGSNQPQHF. CDR3 sequence (DNA): TGTGCCAGCAGGACAGGGGGAAGCAATCAGCCCCAGCATTTT.

The chain joins TRBV19 to TRBJ1-5; TRBD1 matches at 7 bases. V was pared by 5 bases and J by 4 bases, with 8 bases of the junction left unmatched. CDR1 is LNHDA, CDR2 SQIVND, per germline (reference sequence). This CDR3 is 15 amino acids long. The CDR3 nucleotides read TGTGCCAGTAGTCACCGCGGACAGGCGAATCAGCCCCAGCATTTT. This sequence encodes CASSHRGQANQPQHF.

This chain uses TRBV11-3 with TRBJ2-4; D is possibly TRBD1 (6 bases). The CDR3 runs 15 residues. V shed 2 bases and J shed 8 bases, with 16 bases lying between them. CDR1 and CDR2 from the germline V gene are SGHNT and YENEEA. The CDR3 region has the DNA TGTGCCAGCAGCTTATCCGGGACACGGACTGACATTCAGTACTTC. It is translated as CASSLSGTRTDIQYF. Full variable domain (missing parts from reference TRBV11-3 and TRBJ2-4): EAGVVQSPRYKIIEKKQPVAFWCNPISGHNTLYWYLQNLGQGPELLIRYENEEAVDDSQLPKDRFSAERLKGVDSTLKIQPAELGDSAVYLCASSLSGTRTDIQYFGAGTRLSVL.

The chain combines TRBV18 with TRBJ1-2; D remains ambiguous. From germline, CDR1 is KGHSH and CDR2 LQKENI. The CDR3 covers 13 residues. Trimming stripped 0 bases from V and 7 bases from J, with 9 bases between. The CDR3: CASSPPSGTGYTF. The CDR3 DNA is TGTGCCAGCTCACCACCATCAGGAACTGGCTACACCTTC.

This clone was seen ten or more times. This sequence joins TRBV3-1 (or the pseudogene TRBV3-2) and TRBJ1-1, with a possible D match to TRBD1 (5 bases). Germline V gene lookup returns CDR1 LGHDT and CDR2 YNNKEL (reference sequence). Trimming pared 0 bases from V and 4 bases from J, leaving 12 bases between. There are 15 residues in the CDR3. The CDR3 protein is CASSQDLGLSTEAFF. CDR3 DNA sequence: TGTGCCAGCAGCCAAGATCTGGGGCTCAGCACTGAAGCTTTCTTT.

This chain connects TRBV10-2 to TRBJ2-7, with 8 bases fitting TRBD1. With V trimmed by 0 bases and J by 6 bases, 4 bases remained unmatched. Germline V gene sequence: CDR1 WSHSY, CDR2 SAAADI. There are 14 residues in the CDR3. The DNA for the CDR3 is TGCGCCAGCAGTGAGTCCGGGACAGGCCCCGAGCAGTACTTC. Residues: CASSESGTGPEQYF.

This clone has just one count. The chain couples TRBV3-1 (or the pseudogene TRBV3-2) to TRBJ2-5; no clear D gene. The CDR3 has 12 amino acids. With 1 base removed from V and 7 bases from J, the gap between germline ends came to 7 bases. Germline CDR1 reads LGHDT; CDR2 reads YNNKEL (reference sequence). The CDR3 coding sequence is TGTGCCAGCAGCCAAGGGCGAGGGACCCAGTACTTC. Its translation is CASSQGRGTQYF.

The J gene is TRBJ2-1, the V gene TRBV12-5, with 16 nucleotides matching TRBD2. CDR3 length equals 18 residues. Trimming removed 3 bases from V and 6 bases from J; junction bases left unmatched: 8. The germline V gene encodes CDR1 LGHNT and CDR2 FRNRAP. The CDR3 sequence is CASGFGTSGGAYTNEQFF. The CDR3 DNA sequence: TGTGCTAGTGGTTTCGGGACTAGCGGGGGGGCCTATACCAATGAGCAGTTCTTC. Full variable domain (rest looked up from reference TRBV12-5 and TRBJ2-1): DARVTQTPRHKVTEMGQEVTMRCQPILGHNTVFWYRQTMMQGLELLAYFRNRAPLDDSGMPKDRFSAEMPDATLATLKIQPSEPRDSAVYFCASGFGTSGGAYTNEQFFGPGTRLTVL.

This rearrangement joins TRBV19 to TRBJ1-4; weak D call: TRBD1 (6 bases). V was pared by 3 bases and J by 0 bases, with 11 bases between. Germline lookup yields CDR1 LNHDA and CDR2 SQIVND (reference sequence). The CDR3 runs to 16 residues. The CDR3 region is CASSIDRRPTNEKLFF. CDR3 in DNA: TGTGCCAGTAGTATTGACAGGCGTCCAACTAATGAAAAACTGTTTTTT.

The chain couples TRBV7-9 to TRBJ1-3, with D possibly TRBD1 on 5 matching bases. The CDR3 is 15 amino acids. Trimming took 3 bases from V and 4 from J, leaving 13 bases between them. Germline V lookup: CDR1 SEHNR, CDR2 FQNEAQ (reference sequence). CDR3 nucleotides: TGTGCCAGCAGCTTTGAAAGGGGTTCAGGAAACACCATATATTTT. Its protein product is CASSFERGSGNTIYF.

This chain joins TRBV6-2 or TRBV6-3 and TRBJ1-1, with D possibly matching TRBD1 (5 bases). Germline loops: CDR1 MNHEY, CDR2 SVGEGT. Trimming took off 2 bases at V and 5 bases at J, with 15 bases between the two ends. This CDR3 region has 15 residues. CDR3 region: CASSYRDRRKTEAFF. DNA for the CDR3: TGTGCCAGCAGTTACCGTGACAGAAGGAAGACTGAAGCTTTCTTT.

V usage is TRBV6-1 and J usage is TRBJ2-1; possible D gene TRBD2, 6 bases. The V end lost 4 bases, the J end lost 2 bases, and 15 bases lay between the germline ends. The germline CDR1 and CDR2 sequences are MNHNS and SASEGT. CDR3 size: 16 residues. CDR3 nucleotide sequence: TGTGCCAGCAGTGTCTTCGGGGGAATCACCTACAATGAGCAGTTCTTC. Its translation is CASSVFGGITYNEQFF.

This clone was counted once. The chain carries TRBV15 and TRBJ1-2; the D gene is possibly TRBD1 (5 bases). The CDR3 is made up of 14 amino acids. From germline, CDR1 is LNHNV and CDR2 YYDKDF (reference sequence). Deletions cut 6 bases from V and 3 bases from J, with 14 bases between. Here the CDR3 reads CATRHLGGDYGYTF. In DNA, the CDR3 is TGTGCCACCAGACACCTTGGAGGGGACTATGGCTACACCTTC.

The genes are TRBV7-8 and TRBJ2-7; D remains ambiguous. This CDR3 is 12 amino acids long. The germline V gene has CDR1 SGHVS and CDR2 FQNEAQ. The ends were cut back, 5 bases at V and 3 bases at J, with 8 bases in the middle. The CDR3 DNA sequence: TGTGCCAGCAGCGCGCGACTCTACGAGCAGTACTTC. Protein sequence: CASSARLYEQYF.

This chain uses TRBV7-9 with TRBJ2-7; 7 bases map to TRBD1. The V gene's germline CDR1 is SEHNR and CDR2 FQNEAQ (reference sequence). The CDR3 spans 14 residues. J lost 2 bases, V lost 6 bases, and 7 bases had no gene match. For the CDR3, the DNA is TGTGCCAGCAGTACCGGGACAGCGACCTACGAGCAGTACTTC. This sequence encodes CASSTGTATYEQYF.

The rearrangement links TRBV7-9 to TRBJ2-3; D remains unclear. Germline V gives CDR1 SEHNR, CDR2 FQNEAQ (reference sequence). The length of the CDR3 is 12 residues. The V end was cut by 5 bases, the J end by 6 bases, with 9 bases between. Here the CDR3 reads CASSRPVDTQYF. The CDR3 DNA reads as TGTGCCAGCAGCCGTCCTGTCGATACGCAGTATTTT.

This clone was detected only once. This chain connects TRBV5-1 to TRBJ2-3; 7 bases align to TRBD2. The ends lost 8 bases at V and 0 bases at J; junction bases unmatched: 6. The CDR3 runs 14 residues. The germline V gene has CDR1 SGHRS and CDR2 YFSETQ. The CDR3 region is CASKAGTSTDTQYF. Written as DNA, the CDR3 is TGCGCCAGTAAAGCGGGGACTAGCACAGATACGCAGTATTTT. The variable domain in full, completed from reference TRBV5-1 and TRBJ2-3, reads KAGVTQTPRYLIKTRGQQVTLSCSPISGHRSVSWYQQTPGQGLQFLFEYFSETQRNKGNFPGRFSGRQFSNSRSEMNVSTLELGDSALYLCASKAGTSTDTQYFGPGTRLTVL.